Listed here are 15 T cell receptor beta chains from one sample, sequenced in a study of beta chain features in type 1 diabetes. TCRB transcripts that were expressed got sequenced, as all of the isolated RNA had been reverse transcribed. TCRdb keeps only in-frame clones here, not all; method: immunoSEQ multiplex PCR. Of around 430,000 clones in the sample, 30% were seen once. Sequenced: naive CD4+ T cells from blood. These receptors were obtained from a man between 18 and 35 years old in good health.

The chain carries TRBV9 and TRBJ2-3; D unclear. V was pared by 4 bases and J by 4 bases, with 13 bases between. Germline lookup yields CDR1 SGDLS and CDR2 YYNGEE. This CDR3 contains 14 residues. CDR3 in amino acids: CASSPGPRPDTQYF. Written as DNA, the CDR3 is TGTGCCAGCAGCCCCGGGCCTCGTCCAGATACGCAGTATTTT.

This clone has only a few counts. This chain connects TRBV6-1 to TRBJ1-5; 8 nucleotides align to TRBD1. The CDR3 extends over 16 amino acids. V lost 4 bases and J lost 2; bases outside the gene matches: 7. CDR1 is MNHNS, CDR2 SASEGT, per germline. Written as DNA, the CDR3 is TGTGCCAGCAGTGGCCAGGGGGCTAGGGGCAATCAGCCCCAGCATTTT. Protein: CASSGQGARGNQPQHF.

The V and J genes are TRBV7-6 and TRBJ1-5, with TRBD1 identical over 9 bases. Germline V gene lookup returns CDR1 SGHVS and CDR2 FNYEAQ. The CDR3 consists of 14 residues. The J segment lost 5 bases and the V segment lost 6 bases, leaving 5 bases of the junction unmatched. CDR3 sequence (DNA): TGTGCCAGCAGTCCCGGGACAGGGTATCAGCCCCAGCATTTT. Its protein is CASSPGTGYQPQHF.

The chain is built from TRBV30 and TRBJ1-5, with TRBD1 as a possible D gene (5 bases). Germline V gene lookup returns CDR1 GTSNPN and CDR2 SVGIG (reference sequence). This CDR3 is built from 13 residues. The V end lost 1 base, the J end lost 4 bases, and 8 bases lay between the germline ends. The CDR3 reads CAWSDRRNQPQHF. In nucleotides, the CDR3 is TGTGCCTGGAGTGACAGGAGGAATCAGCCCCAGCATTTT.

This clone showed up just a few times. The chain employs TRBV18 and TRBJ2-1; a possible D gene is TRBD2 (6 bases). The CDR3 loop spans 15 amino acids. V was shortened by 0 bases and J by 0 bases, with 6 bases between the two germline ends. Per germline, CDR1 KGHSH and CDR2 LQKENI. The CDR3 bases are TGTGCCAGCTCACCACCCGGGAGCTCCTACAATGAGCAGTTCTTC. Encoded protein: CASSPPGSSYNEQFF.

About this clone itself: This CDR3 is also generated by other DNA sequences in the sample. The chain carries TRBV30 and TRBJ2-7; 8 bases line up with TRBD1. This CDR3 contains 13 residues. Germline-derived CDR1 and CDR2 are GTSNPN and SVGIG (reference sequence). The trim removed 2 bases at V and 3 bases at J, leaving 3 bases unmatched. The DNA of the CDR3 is TGTGCCTGGAGTTTGGACAGGGACTACGAGCAGTACTTC. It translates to CAWSLDRDYEQYF.

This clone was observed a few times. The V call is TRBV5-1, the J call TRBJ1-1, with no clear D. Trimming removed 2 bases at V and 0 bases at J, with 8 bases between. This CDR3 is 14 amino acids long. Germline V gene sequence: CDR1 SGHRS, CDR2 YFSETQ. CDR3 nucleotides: TGCGCCAGCAGCTTAGGAGACGTGAACACTGAAGCTTTCTTT. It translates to CASSLGDVNTEAFF.

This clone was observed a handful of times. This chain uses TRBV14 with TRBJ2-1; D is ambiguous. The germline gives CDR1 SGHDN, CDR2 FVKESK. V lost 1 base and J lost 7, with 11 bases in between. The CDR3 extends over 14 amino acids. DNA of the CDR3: TGTGCCAGCAGCCAAGTAACGGTGGGGAATGAGCAGTTCTTC. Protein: CASSQVTVGNEQFF.

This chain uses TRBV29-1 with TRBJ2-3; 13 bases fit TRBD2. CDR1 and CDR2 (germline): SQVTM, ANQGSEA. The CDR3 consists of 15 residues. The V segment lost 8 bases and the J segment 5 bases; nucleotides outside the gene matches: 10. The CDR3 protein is CSLRGLAGDGDTQYF. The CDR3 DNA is TGCAGCCTCCGCGGACTAGCGGGAGATGGAGATACGCAGTATTTT.

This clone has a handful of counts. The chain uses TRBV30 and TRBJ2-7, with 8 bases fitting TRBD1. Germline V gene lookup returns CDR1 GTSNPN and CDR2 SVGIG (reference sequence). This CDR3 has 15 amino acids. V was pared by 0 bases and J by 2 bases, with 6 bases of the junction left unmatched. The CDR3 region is CAWSVVDRETYEQYF. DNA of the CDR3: TGTGCCTGGAGTGTAGTGGACAGGGAAACCTACGAGCAGTACTTC.

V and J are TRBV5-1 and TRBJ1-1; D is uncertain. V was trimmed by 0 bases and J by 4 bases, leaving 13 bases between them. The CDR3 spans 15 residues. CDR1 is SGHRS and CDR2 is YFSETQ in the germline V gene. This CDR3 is CASSLEAALGTEAFF. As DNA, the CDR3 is TGCGCCAGCAGCTTGGAGGCAGCCTTGGGCACTGAAGCTTTCTTT.

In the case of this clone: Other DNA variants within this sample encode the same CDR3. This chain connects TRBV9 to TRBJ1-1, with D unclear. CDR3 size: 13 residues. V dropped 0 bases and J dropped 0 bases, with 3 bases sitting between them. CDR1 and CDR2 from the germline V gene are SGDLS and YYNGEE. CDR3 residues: CASSVAVNTEAFF. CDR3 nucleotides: TGTGCCAGCAGCGTAGCCGTGAACACTGAAGCTTTCTTT.

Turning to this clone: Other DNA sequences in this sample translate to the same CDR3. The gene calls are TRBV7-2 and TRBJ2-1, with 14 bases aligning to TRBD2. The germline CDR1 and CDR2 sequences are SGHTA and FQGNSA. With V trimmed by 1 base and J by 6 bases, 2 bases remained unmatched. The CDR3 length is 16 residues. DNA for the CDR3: TGTGCCAGCAGCTTAGTCGGGACTAGCGGGAGCAATGAGCAGTTCTTC. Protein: CASSLVGTSGSNEQFF.

In DNA form, the CDR3 reads TGTGCCAGCAGCCCCCTGGGGGGGGAAGAGACCCAGTACTTC. Its translation: CASSPLGGEETQYF. The chain uses TRBV14 and TRBJ2-5, with 7 bases lining up with TRBD2. V was pared by 4 bases and J by 3 bases, with 5 bases of the junction left unmatched. CDR1 and CDR2 from the germline V gene are SGHDN and FVKESK. The CDR3 is 14 residues long.

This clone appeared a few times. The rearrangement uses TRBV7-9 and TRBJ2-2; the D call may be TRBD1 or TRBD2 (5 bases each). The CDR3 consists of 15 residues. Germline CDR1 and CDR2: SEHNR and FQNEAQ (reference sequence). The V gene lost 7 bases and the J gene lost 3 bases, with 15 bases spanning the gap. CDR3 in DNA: TGTGCCAGCAACCCGGTTAGGGACGACACCGGGGAGCTGTTTTTT. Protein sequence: CASNPVRDDTGELFF.